This T cell receptor (beta chain) was obtained from a study of early T cells in non-severe SARS-CoV-2 infection. About the study: Unsorted whole-blood RNA was sequenced in bulk, leaving chains unpaired.

To note about this clonotype: Its specificity is not known.

Overall study findings and caveats: Clonotype matching in VDJdb favored anti-spike CD8 responses and did not capture private and CD4 specificities.

Germline V gene lookup returns CDR1 SGHDT and CDR2 YYEEEE. After removal of 2 bases from V and 6 bases from J, the junction contained 4 bases not matched to a gene. The CDR3 totals 14 residues. In the library, individual cDNA molecules carried attached unique molecular identifiers. TCRdb ran MiXCR on the 5' RACE reads and lists one entry per CDR3 protein. The sample holds around 29,000 distinct CDR3 sequences, under 6% seen once. This clonotype originated in an adult who was a healthcare worker with PCR-confirmed SARS-CoV-2 infection or an uninfected control (not recorded which). Sequencing was carried out using whole blood. This rearrangement joins TRBV5-6 to TRBJ2-1; 8 nucleotides align to TRBD2. CDR3 region: CASSLAGVLNEQFF. CDR3 nucleotide sequence: TGTGCCAGCAGCTTAGCGGGGGTCCTCAATGAGCAGTTCTTC.